This T cell receptor (beta chain) was captured in a study of shared clonotypes between healthy human individuals. Looked up from germline, CDR1 is SGHRS and CDR2 is YFSETQ. This CDR3 is built from 16 residues. V trimming: 3 bases; J trimming: 4 bases; junction bases outside the gene matches: 12. Method: immunoSEQ multiplex PCR; TCRdb's copy keeps in-frame clones and lacks some. The data show approximately 350,000 clones, over 65% seen once. This clone was detected once. V usage is TRBV5-1 and J usage is TRBJ2-7; 8 bases line up with TRBD2. The receptor comes from a man under 40 in good health. Sample: memory CD4+ T cells sorted from blood. Stated subset: CD45RA-negative fraction. CDR3 DNA sequence: TGCGCCAGCAGCTGGGGCCGGGGGACTAGTCGATACGAGCAGTACTTC. It is translated as CASSWGRGTSRYEQYF.